The T cell receptor (beta chain) under discussion was sequenced for a study of blood T cell repertoires in COVID-19. Study-level background: Collection of acute and convalescent COVID-19 samples took place in the United States, Italy and Spain. In each case, the material was cDNA or gDNA derived from T cells, B-cell-depleted T cells, or PBMCs.

This clone was recorded a few times. With 2 bases clipped from V and 5 bases from J, the junction kept 5 bases outside the gene matches. This CDR3 is 14 amino acids long. Germline loops: CDR1 SEHNR, CDR2 FQNEAQ (reference sequence). Authors' processing steps: Counts of nucleated cells, estimated from reference gene primer amplification, were obtained. Method: immunoSEQ multiplex PCR; TCRdb's copy keeps in-frame clones and lacks some. Clone size and the V and J calls come from that table; the DNA yielded D and trimming. The sample shows about 180,000 clones, around 88% of them seen only once. Sequencing used peripheral blood. The receptor's source is a woman aged 25 to 39 with acute or convalescent COVID-19. The chain has TRBV7-9 and TRBJ2-7, with 8 bases fitting TRBD1. In nucleotides, the CDR3 is TGTGCCAGCAGCTTATGGACAGGGTTGGACGAGCAGTACTTC. Protein product: CASSLWTGLDEQYF.